This entry features one T cell receptor (beta chain) sequence. These data are taken from a study of cytomegalovirus exposure and HLA in healthy donors. About the research overall: A preliminary data release comprised approximately 85 million unique TCRs obtained from HLA-typed donors.

It was with 60 Vbeta and 13 Jbeta primers that the PCR ran. The repertoire was sequenced with immunoSEQ multiplex PCR; TCRdb's copy has only in-frame clones and lacks some. The sample records approximately 100,000 clones, around 85% being singletons. The sequence was obtained from a man aged 30 to 45 in good health and CMV-seronegative. The sample consisted of PBMCs.

The CDR3 reads CASSFPSSYNEQFF. DNA for the CDR3: TGTGCCAGCAGTTTTCCCAGCTCCTACAATGAGCAGTTCTTC. The chain carries TRBV6-6 and TRBJ2-1, with D unresolved. The CDR3 sequence is 14 residues long. Germline V gives CDR1 MNHNY, CDR2 SVGAGI (reference sequence). V was clipped by 4 bases and J by 0 bases, with 7 bases between them.